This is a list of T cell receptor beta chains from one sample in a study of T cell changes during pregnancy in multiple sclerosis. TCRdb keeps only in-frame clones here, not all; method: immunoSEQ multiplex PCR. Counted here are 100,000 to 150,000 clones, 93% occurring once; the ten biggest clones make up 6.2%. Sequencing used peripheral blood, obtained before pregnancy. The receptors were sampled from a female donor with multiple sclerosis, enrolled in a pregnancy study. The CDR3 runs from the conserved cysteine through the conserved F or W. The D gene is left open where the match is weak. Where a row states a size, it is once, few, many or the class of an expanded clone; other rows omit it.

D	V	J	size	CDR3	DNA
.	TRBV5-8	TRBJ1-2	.	CASSWTASYGYTF	TGTGCCAGCAGCTGGACAGCTTCTTATGGCTACACCTTC
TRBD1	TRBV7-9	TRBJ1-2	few	CASRPAGTGLSGYTF	TGTGCCAGCAGACCCGCCGGGACAGGGTTGAGTGGCTACACCTTC
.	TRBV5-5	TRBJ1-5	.	CASSSLPAPQQPQHF	TGTGCCAGCAGCTCCCTCCCCGCGCCTCAACAGCCCCAGCATTTT
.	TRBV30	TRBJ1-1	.	CAWIAVNTEAFF	TGTGCCTGGATTGCAGTGAACACTGAAGCTTTCTTT
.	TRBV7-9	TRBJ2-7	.	CASSLVASYEQYF	TGTGCCAGCAGCTTAGTAGCCTCCTACGAGCAGTACTTC
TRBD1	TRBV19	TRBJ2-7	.	CASSIGTGFSYEQYF	TGTGCCAGTAGTATCGGGACAGGTTTCTCCTACGAGCAGTACTTC
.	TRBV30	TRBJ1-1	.	CAWSAGGGPEAFF	TGTGCCTGGAGTGCCGGGGGGGGGCCTGAAGCTTTCTTT
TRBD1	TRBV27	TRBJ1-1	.	CASSFVGTGRLGNTEAFF	TGTGCCAGCAGCTTCGTCGGGACAGGGCGGCTGGGGAACACTGAAGCTTTCTTT
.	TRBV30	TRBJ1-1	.	CAWSVGRDTEAFF	TGTGCCTGGAGTGTGGGGAGGGACACTGAAGCTTTCTTT
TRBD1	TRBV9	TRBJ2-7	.	CASSVSGTGDEQYF	TGTGCCAGCAGCGTTTCCGGGACAGGGGACGAGCAGTACTTC
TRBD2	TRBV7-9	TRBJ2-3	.	CASSGGLAGTDTQYF	TGTGCCAGCAGCGGTGGGCTAGCGGGGACAGATACGCAGTATTTT
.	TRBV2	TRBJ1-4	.	CASRKGGDEKLFF	TGTGCCAGCAGAAAAGGAGGGGACGAAAAACTGTTTTTT
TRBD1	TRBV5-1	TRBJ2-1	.	CASSAPPGGRQFF	TGCGCCAGCAGCGCCCCTCCAGGGGGCAGGCAGTTCTTC
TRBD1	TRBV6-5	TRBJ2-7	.	CASSNAQGSGYEQYF	TGTGCCAGCAGCAACGCACAGGGGTCCGGCTACGAGCAGTACTTC
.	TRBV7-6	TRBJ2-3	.	CASSLVVVSTDTQYF	TGTGCCAGCAGCTTAGTAGTTGTGAGCACAGATACGCAGTATTTT
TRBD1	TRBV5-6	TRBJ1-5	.	CASPDREPNQPQHF	TGTGCCAGCCCCGACAGGGAACCGAATCAGCCCCAGCATTTT
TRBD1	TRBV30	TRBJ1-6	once	CAWKGQGGSPLHF	TGTGCCTGGAAAGGACAGGGGGGTTCACCCCTCCACTTT
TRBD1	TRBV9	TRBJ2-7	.	CASPPRRQGWQNNYEQYF	TGTGCCAGTCCCCCCCGTAGACAGGGTTGGCAAAACAACTACGAGCAGTACTTC
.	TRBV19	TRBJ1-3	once	CASSIQGQSRLSTIYF	TGTGCCAGTAGTATCCAAGGACAGTCTCGTTTGAGCACCATATATTTT
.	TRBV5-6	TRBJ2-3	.	CASSVGGRSQYF	TGTGCCAGCAGCGTGGGGGGGCGTTCGCAGTATTTT
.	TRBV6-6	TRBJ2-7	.	CACSYSQHDEQYF	TGTGCCTGCAGTTACTCACAGCACGACGAGCAGTACTTC
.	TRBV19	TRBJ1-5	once	CANPQGRPDQPQHF	TGTGCCAACCCTCAGGGCAGGCCGGATCAGCCCCAGCATTTT
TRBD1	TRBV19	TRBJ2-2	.	CASSYDRANTGELFF	TGTGCCAGTAGTTATGACAGGGCGAACACCGGGGAGCTGTTTTTT
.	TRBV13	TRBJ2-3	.	CASSLVPTGTSTDTQYF	TGTGCCAGCAGCTTAGTCCCGACAGGTACTAGCACAGATACGCAGTATTTT
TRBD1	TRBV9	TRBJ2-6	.	CASSSIPGQPVSGANVLTF	TGTGCCAGCAGCTCTATACCGGGACAGCCAGTCTCTGGGGCCAACGTCCTGACTTTC
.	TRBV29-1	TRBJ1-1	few	CSVGRQNTEAFF	TGCAGCGTTGGTAGACAGAACACTGAAGCTTTCTTT
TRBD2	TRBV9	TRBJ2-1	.	CASSVLAGGPYNEQFF	TGTGCCAGCAGCGTGCTAGCGGGAGGACCCTACAATGAGCAGTTCTTC
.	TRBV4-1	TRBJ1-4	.	CASSQERASNEKLFF	TGCGCCAGCAGCCAAGAGAGGGCCTCTAATGAAAAACTGTTTTTT
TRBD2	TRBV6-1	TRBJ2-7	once	CASSERASGGLLSYEQYF	TGTGCCAGCAGTGAAAGAGCCAGCGGGGGACTCCTCTCCTACGAGCAGTACTTC
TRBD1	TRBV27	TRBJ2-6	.	CASAHLADRGRPRANVLTF	TGTGCCAGCGCACACCTAGCGGACAGGGGGCGACCCCGGGCCAACGTCCTGACTTTC
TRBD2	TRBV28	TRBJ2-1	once	CASSFSGRPYNEQFF	TGTGCCAGCAGCTTTAGCGGGAGGCCCTACAATGAGCAGTTCTTC
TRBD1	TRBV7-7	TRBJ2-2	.	CASSLHIGTGAGELFF	TGTGCCAGCAGCTTACATATCGGGACAGGGGCCGGGGAGCTGTTTTTT
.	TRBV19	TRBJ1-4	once	CASSWDREEKLFF	TGTGCCAGTAGTTGGGACCGGGAGGAAAAACTGTTTTTT
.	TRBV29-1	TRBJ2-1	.	CSVGGGNEQFF	TGCAGCGTTGGAGGGGGCAATGAGCAGTTCTTC
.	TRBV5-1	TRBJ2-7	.	CASSPAAGISYEQYF	TGCGCCAGCAGCCCCGCCGCGGGGATCTCCTACGAGCAGTACTTC